Listed here are 26 T cell receptor beta chains from one sample, sequenced in a study of cytomegalovirus exposure and HLA in healthy donors. The PCR had 60 Vbeta and 13 Jbeta primers. TCRdb keeps only in-frame clones here, not all; method: immunoSEQ multiplex PCR. This sample has 110,000 to 150,000 clones, with around 70% found just once. The sequenced material came from PBMCs. The receptors originated from an older woman in good health and CMV-seropositive.

This clone occurred once. The J gene is TRBJ2-7, the V gene TRBV5-4; TRBD1 aligns across 9 bases. CDR1 and CDR2 from the germline V gene are SGHNT and YYREEE (reference sequence). V was pared by 4 bases and J by 4 bases, with 6 bases of the junction left unmatched. CDR3 length equals 14 residues. The CDR3 loop reads CASSVPGQGYEQYF. DNA of the CDR3: TGTGCCAGCAGCGTACCGGGACAGGGTTACGAGCAGTACTTC.

The gene calls are TRBV9 and TRBJ2-5, with TRBD2 matching over 13 bases. CDR3 length equals 16 residues. After removal of 4 bases from V and 2 bases from J, the junction contained 5 bases not matched to a gene. The germline gives CDR1 SGDLS, CDR2 YYNGEE. The chain's CDR3 is CASSPRLAGGQETQYF. For the CDR3, the DNA is TGTGCCAGCAGCCCACGACTAGCGGGAGGACAAGAGACCCAGTACTTC. Combining the CDR3 with reference TRBV9 and TRBJ2-5 gives the whole variable domain DSGVTQTPKHLITATGQRVTLRCSPRSGDLSVYWYQQSLDQGLQFLIQYYNGEERAKGNILERFSAQQFPDLHSELNLSSLELGDSALYFCASSPRLAGGQETQYFGPGTRLLVL.

This clone has just one count. The chain joins TRBV15 to TRBJ2-7; D might be TRBD1 (6 bases). CDR1 and CDR2 (germline): LNHNV, YYDKDF (reference sequence). This CDR3 spans 17 amino acids. V was clipped by 3 bases and J by 3 bases, with 21 bases between them. Here the CDR3 reads CATSSYPTGQGIYEQYF. CDR3 DNA: TGTGCCACCAGCAGCTACCCGACGGGGCAGGGGATCTACGAGCAGTACTTC.

This clone showed up just once. The V and J genes are TRBV11-2 and TRBJ2-1; 9 nucleotides agree with TRBD1. Germline V gene lookup returns CDR1 SGHAT and CDR2 FQNNGV. The CDR3 length is 16 residues. After removal of 1 base from V and 3 bases from J, the junction contained 4 bases not matched to a gene. CDR3 DNA sequence: TGTGCCAGCAGCTTAGGAGGGACAGGGCACTACAATGAGCAGTTCTTC. Its translation is CASSLGGTGHYNEQFF.

In DNA form, the CDR3 reads TGTGCCAGCACGGACAAGAGCTCCTACGAGCAGTACTTC. Translating gives CASTDKSSYEQYF. The rearrangement uses TRBV28 and TRBJ2-7; TRBD1 is a possible D gene (5 bases). The CDR3 totals 13 residues. Trimming removed 7 bases at V and 0 bases at J, with 10 bases between. The germline CDR1 and CDR2 sequences are MDHEN and SYDVKM. The variable domain in full, with the rest retrieved from reference TRBV28 and TRBJ2-7, is DVKVTQSSRYLVKRTGEKVFLECVQDMDHENMFWYRQDPGLGLRLIYFSYDVKMKEKGDIPEGYSVSREKKERFSLILESASTNQTSMYLCASTDKSSYEQYFGPGTRLTVT.

The J gene is TRBJ2-3, the V gene TRBV5-4, with 7 nucleotides matching TRBD1. Germline V gene lookup returns CDR1 SGHNT and CDR2 YYREEE (reference sequence). V shed 0 bases, J shed 6 bases, and the junction held 16 bases outside the gene matches. The CDR3 extends over 18 amino acids. CDR3 in amino acids: CASSLGLQGRALSDTQYF. CDR3 bases: TGTGCCAGCAGCTTGGGACTACAGGGGCGGGCTTTGTCTGATACGCAGTATTTT.

The chain carries TRBV5-4 and TRBJ1-2; 12 positions match TRBD1. CDR1 is SGHNT and CDR2 is YYREEE in the germline V gene (reference sequence). J gave up 7 bases and V 4 bases, and 5 bases lay outside the gene matches. The CDR3 contains 14 residues. CDR3 amino acids: CASSRGQGASGYTF. In DNA, the CDR3 is TGTGCCAGCAGCCGGGGACAGGGGGCAAGTGGCTACACCTTC.

This chain connects TRBV29-1 to TRBJ2-7; weak D call: TRBD2 (5 bases). The germline V gene encodes CDR1 SQVTM and CDR2 ANQGSEA. Trimming shortened V by 6 bases and J by 0 bases, and 9 bases separated the two germline ends. This CDR3 comprises 12 residues. DNA for the CDR3: TGCAGCGTAGCCGGGGACTCCTACGAGCAGTACTTC. It encodes CSVAGDSYEQYF.

The chain uses TRBV19 and TRBJ2-1; TRBD2 matches 10 bases. Trimming cost V 5 bases and J 2 bases; bases outside gene matches: 6. The CDR3 consists of 16 residues. CDR1 and CDR2 (germline): LNHDA, SQIVND (reference sequence). CDR3 residues: CASSSPGLATYNEQFF. The CDR3 DNA follows: TGTGCCAGTAGTTCTCCGGGACTAGCGACCTACAATGAGCAGTTCTTC.

CDR3 sequence: CASSLASLAGSSNEQFF. CDR3 in DNA: TGTGCCAGCAGCTTGGCCAGCCTAGCGGGCTCTAGCAATGAGCAGTTCTTC. This sequence joins TRBV5-4 and TRBJ2-1; 8 nucleotides match TRBD2. The ends lost 0 bases at V and 6 bases at J; junction bases unmatched: 11. The CDR3 is 17 amino acids. The germline V gene encodes CDR1 SGHNT and CDR2 YYREEE (reference sequence).

The chain couples TRBV4-1 to TRBJ2-2; 13 bases fit TRBD2. The CDR3 contains 17 residues. Trimming took 1 base from V and 6 from J; bases not matched to a gene: 5. Germline V gives CDR1 MGHRA, CDR2 YSYEKL. This CDR3 reads CASSQGGLAGAAGELFF. The CDR3 DNA follows: TGCGCCAGCAGCCAAGGTGGACTAGCGGGAGCTGCCGGGGAGCTGTTTTTT.

This chain connects TRBV5-1 to TRBJ2-1; possibly TRBD2 for D (6 bases). V dropped 4 bases and J dropped 0 bases, with 11 bases sitting between them. CDR3 length equals 15 residues. CDR1 is SGHRS and CDR2 is YFSETQ in the germline V gene. The DNA of the CDR3 is TGCGCCAGCAGCATCGGGACTGACTCCTACAATGAGCAGTTCTTC. It encodes CASSIGTDSYNEQFF.

V and J are TRBV6-5 and TRBJ2-2; possible D gene TRBD1, 6 bases. The germline V gene has CDR1 MNHEY and CDR2 SVGAGI. This CDR3 is built from 15 residues. Trimming pared 7 bases from V and 0 bases from J, leaving 12 bases between. In DNA, the CDR3 is TGTGCCAGCAACCCGGGACACACGAACACCGGGGAGCTGTTTTTT. It translates to CASNPGHTNTGELFF.

The chain has TRBV9 and TRBJ1-2, with 9 bases that match TRBD1. Trimming at V came to 2 bases and at J to 4 bases, leaving 3 bases not matched to a gene. This CDR3 is built from 14 residues. The germline CDR1 and CDR2 sequences are SGDLS and YYNGEE. This CDR3 reads CASSVGGQGYGYTF. CDR3 DNA: TGTGCCAGCAGCGTGGGGGGACAGGGCTATGGCTACACCTTC.

This clone was recorded a few times. The chain employs TRBV6-4 and TRBJ2-5; a possible D gene is TRBD2 (5 bases). V dropped 2 bases and J dropped 3 bases, with 7 bases sitting between them. Germline assignment: CDR1 MRHNA and CDR2 SNTAGT. This CDR3 has 13 amino acids. In DNA, the CDR3 is TGTGCCAGCAGTGACAACGGGGAAGAGACCCAGTACTTC. Protein: CASSDNGEETQYF.

The gene calls are TRBV9 and TRBJ2-7, with 9 bases aligning to TRBD2. Germline V lookup: CDR1 SGDLS, CDR2 YYNGEE. J was trimmed by 7 bases and V by 2 bases; bases with no gene match: 7. There are 14 residues in the CDR3. Written as DNA, the CDR3 is TGTGCCAGCAGCGTCGATGCGGGAGGGACGGAGCAGTACTTC. Its protein product is CASSVDAGGTEQYF.

The rearrangement uses TRBV5-1 and TRBJ1-4, with 11 bases matching TRBD1. The germline V gene encodes CDR1 SGHRS and CDR2 YFSETQ. V was clipped by 1 base and J by 6 bases; unmatched bases: 8. The CDR3 runs 17 residues. The chain's CDR3 is CASSLQATGQGDEKLFF. The CDR3 DNA reads TGCGCCAGCAGCTTGCAGGCTACGGGACAGGGGGATGAAAAACTGTTTTTT.

The chain recombines TRBV5-1 with TRBJ2-5; the D gene is possibly TRBD1 (5 bases). V was shortened by 0 bases and J by 3 bases, with 9 bases between the two germline ends. The CDR3 runs to 14 residues. The germline CDR1 and CDR2 sequences are SGHRS and YFSETQ. CDR3 nucleotides: TGCGCCAGCAGCTTGGGACAGTTAAAAGAGACCCAGTACTTC. It translates to CASSLGQLKETQYF.

V gene TRBV28 combines with J gene TRBJ1-2, with 7 bases lining up with TRBD1. CDR3 length: 14 residues. Germline V lookup: CDR1 MDHEN, CDR2 SYDVKM. After removal of 2 bases from V and 4 bases from J, the junction contained 4 bases not matched to a gene. The CDR3 protein is CASSLNTGVYGYTF. DNA of the CDR3: TGTGCCAGCAGTTTAAATACAGGGGTCTATGGCTACACCTTC.

This clone was detected a few times. This chain uses TRBV5-6 with TRBJ1-1; weak D call: TRBD1 (5 bases). There are 15 residues in the CDR3. Germline V gene sequence: CDR1 SGHDT, CDR2 YYEEEE. Between the trimmed V and J ends, which lost 0 bases and 3 bases, there was a span of 12 bases. The CDR3 sequence is CASSLEGGGDTEAFF. In DNA form, the CDR3 reads TGTGCCAGCAGCTTGGAAGGCGGGGGGGACACTGAAGCTTTCTTT.

V usage is TRBV25-1 and J usage is TRBJ1-1, with D perhaps TRBD1 (5 bases). Trimming left V 6 bases short and J 1 base short, with 12 bases between. Germline V lookup: CDR1 MGHDK, CDR2 SYGVNS. CDR3 length equals 14 residues. In DNA, the CDR3 is TGTGCCAGCAGACAGACAGCCCGGAACACTGAAGCTTTCTTT. Translated, it gives CASRQTARNTEAFF.

The CDR3 coding sequence is TGTGCCAGCAGTGCGGCCAGGACCTACGAGCAGTACTTC. It specifies CASSAARTYEQYF. V and J are TRBV6-1 and TRBJ2-7; D gene ambiguous. Trimming cost V 4 bases and J 2 bases, with 9 bases left between them. The CDR3 has 13 residues. Looked up from germline, CDR1 is MNHNS and CDR2 is SASEGT.

This clone was seen only a few times. The chain combines TRBV6-1 with TRBJ1-5; a weak D match, TRBD1 (6 bases). Germline lookup yields CDR1 MNHNS and CDR2 SASEGT. The CDR3 totals 12 residues. Between the trimmed V and J ends, which lost 4 bases and 5 bases, there was a span of 6 bases. In DNA, the CDR3 is TGTGCCAGCAGTGCAGGGGATCAGCCCCAGCATTTT. Translated: CASSAGDQPQHF.

V usage is TRBV11-2 and J usage is TRBJ2-7; TRBD1 matches at 12 bases. Germline values: CDR1 SGHAT, CDR2 FQNNGV. The CDR3 loop spans 15 amino acids. V was pared by 1 base and J by 7 bases, with 5 bases of the junction left unmatched. CDR3 bases: TGTGCCAGCAGCTTAGCCGGGACAGGGGGCTCGGAGCAGTACTTC. Translating gives CASSLAGTGGSEQYF. Filled out from reference TRBV11-2 and TRBJ2-7, the complete variable domain reads EAGVAQSPRYKIIEKRQSVAFWCNPISGHATLYWYQQILGQGPKLLIQFQNNGVVDDSQLPKDRFSAERLKGVDSTLKIQPAKLEDSAVYLCASSLAGTGGSEQYFGPGTRLTVT.

The V and J genes are TRBV19 and TRBJ1-5; 8 nucleotides match TRBD1. CDR1 and CDR2 (germline): LNHDA, SQIVND (reference sequence). The CDR3 extends over 15 amino acids. V lost 4 bases to trimming and J lost 6 bases; unmatched junction nucleotides: 8. The CDR3: CASSTDRGRGQPQHF. CDR3 nucleotides: TGTGCCAGTAGTACCGACAGGGGAAGGGGTCAGCCCCAGCATTTT.

This clone came up a few times. This sequence joins TRBV18 and TRBJ1-1; a possible D gene is TRBD1 (6 bases). This CDR3 is 12 amino acids long. V gave up 6 bases and J gave up 9 bases, with 14 bases separating them. CDR1 is KGHSH and CDR2 is LQKENI in the germline V gene. In DNA, the CDR3 is TGTGCCAGCTCCGACGGACAGCCTAAAGCTTTCTTT. Translating gives CASSDGQPKAFF.